Following are 24 T cell receptor beta chains from one sample sequenced in a study of blood T cell repertoires in COVID-19. Sequencing used immunoSEQ multiplex PCR; TCRdb keeps in-frame clones, though not all of them. Among approximately 130,000 clones listed, approximately 85% were seen once. Sequencing input: peripheral blood. The source is a human donor in a cohort sampled during active COVID-19.

The V call is TRBV5-6, the J call TRBJ2-3; 8 positions agree with TRBD1. The germline V gene has CDR1 SGHDT and CDR2 YYEEEE. J was trimmed by 1 base and V by 4 bases; bases with no gene match: 5. This CDR3 contains 15 residues. CDR3 coding DNA: TGTGCCAGCAGCCCGACAGGGGACGGCACAGATACGCAGTATTTT. This translates into CASSPTGDGTDTQYF.

This chain links TRBV30 with TRBJ1-5; D call uncertain. Germline lookup yields CDR1 GTSNPN and CDR2 SVGIG (reference sequence). This CDR3 has 14 residues. V lost 7 bases and J lost 0, with 13 bases in between. DNA for the CDR3: TGTGCCTTCCGTTTGACGGGTAGCAATCAGCCCCAGCATTTT. It encodes CAFRLTGSNQPQHF. The full variable domain, its missing parts supplied by reference TRBV30 and TRBJ1-5, is SQTIHQWPATLVQPVGSPLSLECTVEGTSNPNLYWYRQAAGRGLQLLFYSVGIGQISSEVPQNLSASRPQDRQFILSSKKLLLSDSGFYLCAFRLTGSNQPQHFGDGTRLSIL.

The J gene is TRBJ1-2, the V gene TRBV6-5, with 9 nucleotides matching TRBD1. Trimming removed 10 bases from V and 0 bases from J; junction bases left unmatched: 9. Germline-derived CDR1 and CDR2 are MNHEY and SVGAGI. The CDR3 is 15 residues long. CDR3 amino acids: CATRDRGASNYGYTF. CDR3 nucleotide sequence: TGTGCCACCAGAGACAGGGGGGCTTCTAACTATGGCTACACCTTC.

J is TRBJ1-2 and V is TRBV2, with unresolved D. V lost 1 base to trimming and J lost 4 bases, with 7 bases between them. This CDR3 is built from 13 residues. CDR1 SNHLY and CDR2 FYNNEI come from the germline V gene. DNA for the CDR3: TGTGCCAGCAGTGAAGGTACGGGCTATGGCTACACCTTC. It encodes CASSEGTGYGYTF.

The chain joins TRBV29-1 to TRBJ1-2; D not resolved. CDR1 and CDR2 from the germline V gene are SQVTM and ANQGSEA. The germline V and J ends were trimmed by 1 base and 1 base, with 4 bases remaining between them. This CDR3 spans 12 amino acids. The DNA for the CDR3 is TGCAGCGTTGAAGGTCTTAACTATGGCTACACCTTC. Translating gives CSVEGLNYGYTF.

The V gene is TRBV10-3, the J gene TRBJ1-3, with 8 positions matching TRBD1. The CDR3 sequence is 14 residues long. Germline assignment: CDR1 ENHRY and CDR2 SYGVKD. The CDR3 DNA follows: TGTGGGTCGACAGGGGACATCTCTGGAAACACCATATATTTT. Encoded protein: CGSTGDISGNTIYF.

The genes are TRBV5-1 and TRBJ2-3; 8 nucleotides align to TRBD2. The germline V gene has CDR1 SGHRS and CDR2 YFSETQ. CDR3 length: 18 amino acids. V shed 5 bases and J 3 bases; nucleotides not matched to a gene: 17. CDR3 nucleotide sequence: TGCGCCAGCAGAAGACAGACTAGCGCTCGGGGAGGGACAGATACGCAGTATTTT. Amino acids: CASRRQTSARGGTDTQYF.

Comment on this clone: A read error may account for a junction end that differs from germline. Other DNA sequences in this specimen translate into the identical CDR3. V usage is TRBV7-8 and J usage is TRBJ2-7; the D gene is possibly TRBD2 (5 bases). The germline V gene encodes CDR1 SGHVS and CDR2 FQNEAQ. The CDR3 has 15 amino acids. The CDR3 loop reads CASSLAPRAPYEQYF. The CDR3 nucleotides read TGTGCCAGTAGCTTAGCCCCGCGGGCCCCCTACGAGCAGTACTTC.

The chain has TRBV7-8 and TRBJ2-1; TRBD2 might be the D (6 bases). This CDR3 has 14 amino acids. Trimming took off 7 bases at V and 6 bases at J, with 16 bases between the two ends. Germline-derived CDR1 and CDR2 are SGHVS and FQNEAQ. The CDR3 sequence is CASTLRGNRNEQFF. CDR3 sequence (DNA): TGTGCCAGCACCCTCCGGGGGAACCGCAATGAGCAGTTCTTC.

The gene calls are TRBV14 and TRBJ1-1; D is possibly TRBD1 (6 bases). Germline CDR1 and CDR2: SGHDN and FVKESK. The CDR3 loop spans 16 amino acids. Trimming removed 0 bases from V and 3 bases from J, with 14 bases in between. The CDR3 DNA is TGTGCCAGCAGCCAAGAGTATGGAAAGGGGGACACTGAAGCTTTCTTT. Translating gives CASSQEYGKGDTEAFF.

This sequence joins TRBV14 and TRBJ2-3; no definite D call. Trimming took off 0 bases at V and 4 bases at J, with 5 bases between the two ends. The CDR3 totals 13 residues. In germline, CDR1 is SGHDN, CDR2 FVKESK. DNA for the CDR3: TGTGCCAGCAGCCAAGATAGCTCAGATACGCAGTATTTT. Translation gives CASSQDSSDTQYF.

The chain has TRBV4-3 and TRBJ2-5; 10 bases line up with TRBD1. The CDR3 contains 16 residues. Germline CDR1 reads LGHNA; CDR2 reads YSLEER. Unmatched junction bases numbered 4, after V lost 2 bases and J lost 1 base. This CDR3 is CASSQIWTGGQETQYF. In nucleotides, the CDR3 is TGCGCCAGCAGCCAAATCTGGACAGGGGGCCAAGAGACCCAGTACTTC.

Turning to this clone: Other DNA sequences of this sample code for an identical CDR3. V usage is TRBV9 and J usage is TRBJ2-7; D is ambiguous. Deletions cut 0 bases from V and 3 bases from J, with 7 bases between. The CDR3 totals 13 residues. Germline V gene lookup returns CDR1 SGDLS and CDR2 YYNGEE. DNA for the CDR3: TGTGCCAGCAGCGTAGACCTCGGCTACGAGCAGTACTTC. It encodes CASSVDLGYEQYF.

This chain links TRBV6-5 with TRBJ1-1; D is uncertain. The V and J ends lost 7 bases and 4 bases respectively, with 13 bases between them. The CDR3 extends over 13 amino acids. Germline V gives CDR1 MNHEY, CDR2 SVGAGI. This CDR3 is CASTPRLGTEAFF. DNA of the CDR3: TGTGCCAGCACCCCCCGACTTGGCACTGAAGCTTTCTTT.

The chain recombines TRBV7-8 with TRBJ1-2; D is possibly TRBD1 (6 bases). The CDR3 covers 13 residues. The ends were cut back, 1 base at V and 7 bases at J, with 10 bases in the middle. CDR1 SGHVS and CDR2 FQNEAQ come from the germline V gene. CDR3 protein: CASSLEGRGGYTF. The CDR3 nucleotides are TGTGCCAGCAGCTTAGAGGGCAGGGGTGGCTACACCTTC. Complete variable domain (other parts from reference TRBV7-8 and TRBJ1-2): GAGVSQSPRYKVAKRGQDVALRCDPISGHVSLFWYQQALGQGPEFLTYFQNEAQLDKSGLPSDRFFAERPEGSVSTLKIQRTQQEDSAVYLCASSLEGRGGYTFGSGTRLTVV.

This clone was detected a few times. This rearrangement joins TRBV4-1 to TRBJ2-3; 7 nucleotides line up with TRBD1. The CDR3 length is 15 residues. Germline lookup yields CDR1 MGHRA and CDR2 YSYEKL. Losses at the gene ends were 1 base for V and 7 bases for J; bases not matched to a gene: 8. The CDR3 DNA follows: TGCGCCAGCAGCCAAGGGGACAGCCCCCAAAATACGCAGTATTTT. Amino acid sequence: CASSQGDSPQNTQYF.

The rearrangement links TRBV10-2 to TRBJ2-1; no clear D gene. Per the germline V gene, CDR1 is WSHSY and CDR2 is SAAADI. Trimming pared 5 bases from V and 5 bases from J, leaving 19 bases between. This CDR3 spans 16 amino acids. The CDR3, as DNA: TGCGCCAGCAGTACGATTCCAGGAAACCGAGACAATGAGCAGTTCTTC. It specifies CASSTIPGNRDNEQFF.

V is TRBV3-1 (or the pseudogene TRBV3-2) and J is TRBJ1-5, with no clear D. Germline V gene lookup returns CDR1 LGHDT and CDR2 YNNKEL (reference sequence). The CDR3 has 13 amino acids. V was trimmed by 2 bases and J by 4 bases, leaving 6 bases between them. This CDR3 reads CASSQSLNQPQHF. The CDR3 nucleotides read TGTGCCAGCAGCCAATCCCTAAATCAGCCCCAGCATTTT.

This rearrangement joins TRBV2 to TRBJ1-5; the D gene is possibly TRBD1 (5 bases). The CDR3 loop spans 14 amino acids. Germline CDR1 SNHLY, CDR2 FYNNEI. Between the trimmed V and J ends, which lost 7 bases and 2 bases, there was a span of 12 bases. CDR3 residues: CASIGGSGNQPQHF. In DNA form, the CDR3 reads TGTGCCAGCATTGGGGGGAGCGGCAATCAGCCCCAGCATTTT. The variable domain in full, completed from reference TRBV2 and TRBJ1-5, reads EPEVTQTPSHQVTQMGQEVILRCVPISNHLYFYWYRQILGQKVEFLVSFYNNEISEKSEIFDDQFSVERPDGSNFTLKIRSTKLEDSAMYFCASIGGSGNQPQHFGDGTRLSIL.

The chain couples TRBV2 to TRBJ2-5; weak D call: TRBD2 (6 bases). Germline-derived CDR1 and CDR2 are SNHLY and FYNNEI. This CDR3 region has 12 residues. V lost 7 bases and J lost 9, with 15 bases in between. The CDR3 sequence: CASMGLGSSQYF. CDR3 DNA sequence: TGTGCCAGCATGGGACTGGGAAGTTCCCAGTACTTC.

The chain employs TRBV29-1 and TRBJ1-2; D is unclear. Trimming left V 0 bases short and J 0 bases short, with 11 bases between. The CDR3 totals 15 residues. Germline V gene lookup returns CDR1 SQVTM and CDR2 ANQGSEA. CDR3 loop: CSVEDTRRTNYGYTF. Written as DNA, the CDR3 is TGCAGCGTTGAAGACACTAGACGGACTAACTATGGCTACACCTTC.

This chain connects TRBV7-2 to TRBJ1-2; possible D gene TRBD1, 6 bases. V was trimmed by 0 bases and J by 8 bases, leaving 19 bases between them. Germline-derived CDR1 and CDR2 are SGHTA and FQGNSA. The CDR3 length is 16 residues. This chain's CDR3 is CASSLAHRALSRGYTF. The CDR3 DNA is TGTGCCAGCAGCTTAGCCCACAGGGCTTTGTCTCGGGGCTACACCTTC.

The V call is TRBV12-3 or TRBV12-4, the J call TRBJ1-1; weak D call: TRBD1 (6 bases). Trimming removed 4 bases at V and 11 bases at J, with 17 bases between. This CDR3 is 13 amino acids long. The CDR3 protein is CASSSRGPGDAFF. The CDR3 DNA is TGTGCCAGCAGTTCCAGGGGCCCCGGAGACGCTTTCTTT.

The chain employs TRBV13 and TRBJ2-1; possible D gene TRBD1, 5 bases. V was trimmed by 7 bases and J by 6 bases, leaving 22 bases between them. CDR1 is PRHDT and CDR2 is FYEKMQ in the germline V gene (reference sequence). CDR3 size: 16 residues. CDR3 nucleotides: TGTGCCAGCACCCAAAGGGGAAATCAGGCGAGCAATGAGCAGTTCTTC. Amino acids: CASTQRGNQASNEQFF. The entire variable domain, with the rest obtained from reference TRBV13 and TRBJ2-1, is as follows: AAGVIQSPRHLIKEKRETATLKCYPIPRHDTVYWYQQGPGQDPQFLISFYEKMQSDKGSIPDRFSAQQFSDYHSELNMSSLELGDSALYFCASTQRGNQASNEQFFGPGTRLTVL.